The entry that follows covers one T cell receptor beta chain sequence. The V and J ends lost 0 bases and 5 bases respectively, with 10 bases between them. Germline-derived CDR1 and CDR2 are LNHNV and YYDKDF (reference sequence). The CDR3 has 14 residues. Libraries were prepared by immunoSEQ multiplex PCR; TCRdb keeps only in-frame clonotypes and omits some of them. The sample consists of about 77,000 clones, 95% to 98% of them appearing once. The data are from a study of Tregs in tolerant kidney transplant recipients. The chain joins TRBV15 to TRBJ1-1, with D possibly being TRBD1 (5 bases). The source of this sequence is a human donor who received a combined kidney and bone marrow transplant. Sequenced material: CD4+ T cells from blood, taken before the transplant. The CDR3 region has the DNA TGTGCCACCAGCAGAGATAAGACAGCTACTGAAGCTTTCTTT. This translates into CATSRDKTATEAFF.